The 3 T cell receptor beta chains in this list originate from one sample, sequenced in a study of blood T cell repertoires in COVID-19. The repertoire was sequenced with immunoSEQ multiplex PCR; TCRdb's copy has only in-frame clones and lacks some. In the table there are 200,000 to 300,000 clones, 80% to 90% of which are singletons. The sample comprised peripheral blood. Receptors were obtained from a woman older than 75 with COVID-19, enrolled during active disease.

This clone has a handful of counts. The V and J genes are TRBV3-1 (or the pseudogene TRBV3-2) and TRBJ1-2, with D perhaps TRBD1 (6 bases). This CDR3 comprises 14 residues. V lost 2 bases and J lost 0, with 7 bases in between. Germline V gene lookup returns CDR1 LGHDT and CDR2 YNNKEL (reference sequence). CDR3 coding DNA: TGTGCCAGCAGCCAAAAGGGGGCTAACTATGGCTACACCTTC. Translated, it gives CASSQKGANYGYTF.

The chain employs TRBV25-1 and TRBJ1-2, with 9 bases lining up with TRBD1. Germline V gene sequence: CDR1 MGHDK, CDR2 SYGVNS. The CDR3 spans 13 residues. V gave up 6 bases and J gave up 6 bases; unmatched junction bases: 5. CDR3 region: CASRRQGVDGYTF. For the CDR3, the DNA is TGTGCCAGCAGGAGACAGGGGGTAGATGGCTACACCTTC.

V gene TRBV27 combines with J gene TRBJ2-7; the D gene is possibly TRBD1 (5 bases). The CDR3 loop spans 14 amino acids. Trimming took 3 bases from V and 0 from J, leaving 9 bases between them. Germline V gene data show CDR1 as MNHEY and CDR2 as SMNVEV (reference sequence). CDR3 nucleotide sequence: TGTGCCAGCAGTTTCCTGGACACCTCCTACGAGCAGTACTTC. Protein: CASSFLDTSYEQYF.